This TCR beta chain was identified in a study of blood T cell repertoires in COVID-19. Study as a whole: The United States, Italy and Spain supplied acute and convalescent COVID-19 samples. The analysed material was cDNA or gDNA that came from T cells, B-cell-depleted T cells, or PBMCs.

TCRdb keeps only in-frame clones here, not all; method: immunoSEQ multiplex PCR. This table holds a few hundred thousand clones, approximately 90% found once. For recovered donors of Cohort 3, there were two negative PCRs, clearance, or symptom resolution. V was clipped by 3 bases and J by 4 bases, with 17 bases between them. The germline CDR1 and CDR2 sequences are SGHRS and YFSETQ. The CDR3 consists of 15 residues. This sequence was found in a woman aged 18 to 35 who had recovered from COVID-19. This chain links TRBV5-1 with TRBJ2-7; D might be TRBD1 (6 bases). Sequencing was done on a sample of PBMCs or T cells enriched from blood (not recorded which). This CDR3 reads CASSSGQRNTYEQYF. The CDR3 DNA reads TGCGCCAGCAGCTCCGGACAGAGAAACACTTACGAGCAGTACTTC.